This is a list of T cell receptor beta chains from one sample in a study of blood T cell repertoires in COVID-19. The table came from immunoSEQ multiplex PCR; TCRdb's copy has only in-frame clones and leaves some out. The sample has hundreds of thousands of clones, roughly four fifths seen once; the top ten hold approximately 1.9%. Sequenced: peripheral blood. These receptors were taken from a woman aged 80 or over with acute or convalescent COVID-19. Both conserved end residues are part of each CDR3. The D gene is left open where the match is weak. Rows may omit the clone size; those that give it use once, few, many or a size class.

clone_size cdr3_length d_call j_call v_call cdr3_aa cdr3_nt
NA 14 TRBD1 TRBJ1-2 TRBV3-1/TRBV3-2 CASSRTGVDYGYTF TGTGCCAGCAGCCGTACAGGGGTCGACTATGGCTACACCTTC
NA 13 NA TRBJ1-6 TRBV7-3 CASSGWANSPLHF TGTGCCAGCAGCGGCTGGGCGAATTCACCCCTCCACTTT
once 15 TRBD1 TRBJ2-5 TRBV18 CASSPQGASQETQYF TGTGCCAGCTCACCCCAGGGGGCGTCCCAAGAGACCCAGTACTTC
NA 13 NA TRBJ1-2 TRBV5-8 CASSFGLVYGYTF TGTGCCAGCAGCTTTGGACTTGTGTATGGCTACACCTTC
NA 13 NA TRBJ2-5 TRBV7-2 CASSRDSQETQYF TGTGCCAGCAGCCGTGACAGCCAAGAGACCCAGTACTTC
NA 15 TRBD1 TRBJ2-1 TRBV3-1/TRBV3-2 CASSQGDRGRNEQFF TGTGCCAGCAGCCAAGGGGACAGGGGGCGCAATGAGCAGTTCTTC
NA 14 NA TRBJ1-6 TRBV7-9 CASSSGQSHSPLHF TGTGCCAGCAGCTCGGGACAAAGCCATTCACCCCTCCACTTT
NA 16 NA TRBJ1-5 TRBV7-2 CASSLGLGAINQPQHF TGTGCCAGCAGCTTAGGTCTGGGGGCTATCAATCAGCCCCAGCATTTT
NA 14 TRBD1 TRBJ1-2 TRBV20-1 CSASAGQGVGGYTF TGCAGTGCTAGTGCGGGACAGGGGGTGGGTGGCTACACCTTC
NA 14 TRBD1 TRBJ2-3 TRBV9 CASSEGQGSDTQYF TGTGCCAGCAGCGAGGGACAGGGTTCCGATACGCAGTATTTT
NA 15 TRBD1 TRBJ1-2 TRBV7-9 CASSFSGTGSEGYTF TGTGCCAGCAGCTTTTCCGGGACAGGGAGTGAAGGCTACACCTTC
NA 15 TRBD1 TRBJ1-5 TRBV27 CASSSRDRINQPQHF TGTGCCAGCAGTTCCCGGGACAGAATCAATCAGCCCCAGCATTTT
NA 17 NA TRBJ2-6 TRBV5-1 CASSLGPQGSGANVLTF TGCGCCAGCAGCTTGGGACCCCAGGGGTCTGGGGCCAACGTCCTGACTTTC
NA 11 TRBD1 TRBJ1-1 TRBV20-1 CSARDRGEAFF TGCAGTGCAAGGGACAGGGGCGAAGCTTTCTTT
NA 15 TRBD1 TRBJ2-7 TRBV7-2 CASSSSPGQGFVQYF TGTGCCAGCAGCTCGTCACCGGGACAGGGTTTCGTGCAGTACTTC
NA 15 TRBD2 TRBJ2-7 TRBV9 CASSVGGGVSYEQYF TGTGCCAGCAGCGTAGGTGGGGGGGTCTCCTACGAGCAGTACTTC
once 15 TRBD1 TRBJ2-7 TRBV6-2/TRBV6-3 CASSYSATGQAEQYF TGTGCCAGCAGTTATAGCGCGACAGGGCAGGCCGAGCAGTACTTC
NA 16 NA TRBJ1-6 TRBV2 CASGELQGGDNSPLHF TGTGCCAGCGGGGAGCTACAGGGTGGTGATAATTCACCCCTCCACTTT
NA 16 TRBD2 TRBJ2-3 TRBV4-2 CASSQGLSSGSDTQYF TGTGCCAGCAGCCAAGGATTGTCTAGCGGGAGTGATACGCAGTATTTT
NA 13 NA TRBJ1-1 TRBV2 CASSDPGHTEAFF TGTGCCAGCAGTGATCCAGGCCACACTGAAGCTTTCTTT
NA 17 NA TRBJ1-3 TRBV19 CASSIPGQGSSGNTIYF TGTGCCAGTAGTATTCCTGGGCAGGGGTCTTCTGGAAACACCATATATTTT
NA 15 NA TRBJ1-1 TRBV6-5 CASSYSSGHNTEAFF TGTGCCAGCAGTTACTCCTCAGGGCATAACACTGAAGCTTTCTTT
NA 13 TRBD1 TRBJ1-1 TRBV12-3/TRBV12-4 CASSLTDRGWAFF TGTGCCAGCAGTCTCACAGACAGGGGCTGGGCTTTCTTT
NA 15 NA TRBJ1-2 TRBV6-5 CASVAGSGGGYGYTF TGTGCCAGCGTAGCGGGCTCCGGGGGTGGGTATGGCTACACCTTC
NA 17 TRBD2 TRBJ2-3 TRBV3-1/TRBV3-2 CASSRWGLAGGTDTQYF TGTGCCAGCAGCCGTTGGGGACTAGCGGGGGGCACAGATACGCAGTATTTT
NA 13 TRBD1 TRBJ1-2 TRBV30 CAWSWDRGLGYTF TGTGCCTGGAGTTGGGACAGGGGTTTGGGCTACACCTTC
few 14 NA TRBJ2-1 TRBV7-6 CASSFRTTYNEQFF TGTGCCAGCAGCTTTAGAACCACCTACAATGAGCAGTTCTTC